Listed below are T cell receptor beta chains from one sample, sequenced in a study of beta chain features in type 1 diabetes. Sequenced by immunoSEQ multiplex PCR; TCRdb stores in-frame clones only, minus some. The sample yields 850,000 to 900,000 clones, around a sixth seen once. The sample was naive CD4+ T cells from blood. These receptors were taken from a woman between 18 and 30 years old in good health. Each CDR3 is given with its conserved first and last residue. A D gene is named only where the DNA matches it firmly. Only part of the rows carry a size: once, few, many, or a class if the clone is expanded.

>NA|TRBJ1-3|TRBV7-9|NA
CASSLMLALTSGNTIYF
TGTGCCAGCAGCTTGATGTTAGCCCTTACCTCTGGAAACACCATATATTTT
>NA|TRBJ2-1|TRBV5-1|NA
CASSLVWGLASYNEQFF
TGCGCCAGCAGCTTGGTTTGGGGTCTCGCCTCCTACAATGAGCAGTTCTTC
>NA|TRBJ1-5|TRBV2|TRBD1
CASSRDRGNQPQHF
TGTGCCAGCTCGAGGGACAGGGGAAATCAGCCCCAGCATTTT
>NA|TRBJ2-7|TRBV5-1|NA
CASSLAKGPYEQYF
TGCGCCAGCAGCTTGGCCAAGGGGCCCTACGAGCAGTACTTC
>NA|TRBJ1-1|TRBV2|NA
CASSTATEAFF
TGTGCCAGCTCGACAGCTACTGAAGCTTTCTTT
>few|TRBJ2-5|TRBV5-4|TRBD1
CASSSGDRGQETQYF
TGTGCCAGCAGCTCTGGGGACAGGGGGCAGGAGACCCAGTACTTC
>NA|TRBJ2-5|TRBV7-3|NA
CASSLNQGQETQYF
TGTGCCAGCAGCTTAAACCAGGGTCAAGAGACCCAGTACTTC
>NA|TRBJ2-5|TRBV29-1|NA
CSVRPGQETQYF
TGCAGCGTTCGGCCGGGCCAAGAGACCCAGTACTTC
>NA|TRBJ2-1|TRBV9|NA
CASTPEGDSYNEQFF
TGTGCCAGCACCCCAGAGGGAGACTCCTACAATGAGCAGTTCTTC
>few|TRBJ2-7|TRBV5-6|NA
CASSLVMSTYEQYF
TGTGCCAGCAGCTTGGTTATGTCTACCTACGAGCAGTACTTC
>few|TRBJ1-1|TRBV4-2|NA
CASSQNRQSTEAFF
TGTGCCAGCAGCCAAAACAGGCAGAGCACTGAAGCTTTCTTT
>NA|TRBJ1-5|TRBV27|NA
CASSLRAGSYGSNQPQHF
TGTGCCAGCAGTTTACGGGCAGGGAGTTACGGTAGCAATCAGCCCCAGCATTTT
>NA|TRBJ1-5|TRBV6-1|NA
CASSEGGARNQPQHF
TGTGCCAGCAGTGAAGGAGGGGCTAGAAATCAGCCCCAGCATTTT
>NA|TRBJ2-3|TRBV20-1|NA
CSASWGNTQYF
TGCAGTGCTAGTTGGGGGAATACGCAGTATTTT
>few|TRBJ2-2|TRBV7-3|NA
CASRGQGGTGELFF
TGTGCCAGCCGCGGGCAGGGAGGCACCGGGGAGCTGTTTTTT
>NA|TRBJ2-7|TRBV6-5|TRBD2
CASSYSTSAAYEQYF
TGTGCCAGCAGTTATTCGACTAGCGCAGCCTACGAGCAGTACTTC
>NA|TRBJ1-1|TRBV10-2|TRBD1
CASSVRGTGNTEAFF
TGCGCCAGCAGTGTTAGGGGGACAGGTAACACTGAAGCTTTCTTT